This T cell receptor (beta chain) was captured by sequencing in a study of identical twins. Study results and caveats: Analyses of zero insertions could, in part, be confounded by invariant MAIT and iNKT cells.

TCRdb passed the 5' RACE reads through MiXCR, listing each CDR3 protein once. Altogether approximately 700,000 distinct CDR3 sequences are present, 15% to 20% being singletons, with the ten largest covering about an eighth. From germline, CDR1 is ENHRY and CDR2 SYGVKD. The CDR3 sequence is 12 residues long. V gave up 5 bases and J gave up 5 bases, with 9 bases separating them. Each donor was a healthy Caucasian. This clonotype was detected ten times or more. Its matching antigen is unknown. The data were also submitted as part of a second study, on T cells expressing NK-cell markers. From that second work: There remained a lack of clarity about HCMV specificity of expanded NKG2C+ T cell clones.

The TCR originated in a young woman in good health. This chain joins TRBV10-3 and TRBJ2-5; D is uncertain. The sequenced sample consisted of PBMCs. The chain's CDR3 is CAISSRSETQYF. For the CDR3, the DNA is TGTGCCATCAGTTCTAGATCGGAGACCCAGTACTTC.